The source of this T cell receptor beta chain is a study of blood T cell repertoires in COVID-19. For the study at large: Spain, Italy and the United States supplied samples that represented acute and convalescent COVID-19.

In the original analysis: Reference gene primer amplification gave nucleated cell count estimates. The table came from immunoSEQ multiplex PCR; TCRdb's copy has only in-frame clones and leaves some out. That table gives V, J and clone size, and the DNA gave D and trimming. Counted here are fewer than 150,000 clones, 80% to 90% occurring once; the ten biggest clones make up roughly 3.5%. The V end was cut by 3 bases, the J end by 2 bases, with 11 bases between. Germline V lookup: CDR1 SGHNT, CDR2 YYREEE (reference sequence). The CDR3 is made up of 14 amino acids. The origin of this receptor is a man aged 40-49 years with acute or convalescent COVID-19. This rearrangement joins TRBV5-4 to TRBJ2-5, with no clear D. Sequencing input: peripheral blood. The CDR3 coding sequence is TGTGCCAGCAGCTACTATCTTGGGCAAGAGACCCAGTACTTC. This sequence encodes CASSYYLGQETQYF.